The clone carrying this T cell receptor (beta chain) has only a few counts. Its antigen is not identified. The germline V and J ends were trimmed by 0 bases and 3 bases, with 9 bases remaining between them. Per germline, CDR1 LGHDT and CDR2 YNNKEL (reference sequence). This CDR3 is 15 amino acids long. The data are from a study of glioma-infiltrating T cells. Using RNA template, CDR3s of TCR alpha and beta were amplified with iRepertoire arm-PCR. For one-step reverse transcription and amplification, roughly 100-400 ng of tissue mRNA or PBMC total RNA was used. TCRdb redid the calling of the multiplex PCR reads with MiXCR, one entry per CDR3 protein. The sample has roughly 20,000 distinct CDR3 sequences, 20% to 25% seen once; the top ten hold over 10%. The study's findings and limits: Tissue-blood divergence was below expectation in non-neoplastic patients, above in gliomas.

This sequence originates from a human donor with low-grade glioma or glioblastoma, undergoing nonglioma brain surgery, or in good health (not recorded which). The J gene is TRBJ1-5, the V gene TRBV3-1; D unclear. Sequenced material: glioma tissue, nonneoplastic brain tissue, or PBMCs (not recorded which). CDR3 sequence reads: CASSQDSTNNQPQHF. As DNA, the CDR3 is TGTGCCAGCAGCCAAGATTCAACAAACAATCAGCCCCAGCATTTT. Drawing the rest from reference TRBV3-1 and TRBJ1-5, the complete variable domain is DTAVSQTPKYLVTQMGNDKSIKCEQNLGHDTMYWYKQDSKKFLKIMFSYNNKELIINETVPNRFSPKSPDKAHLNLHINSLELGDSAVYFCASSQDSTNNQPQHFGDGTRLSIL.